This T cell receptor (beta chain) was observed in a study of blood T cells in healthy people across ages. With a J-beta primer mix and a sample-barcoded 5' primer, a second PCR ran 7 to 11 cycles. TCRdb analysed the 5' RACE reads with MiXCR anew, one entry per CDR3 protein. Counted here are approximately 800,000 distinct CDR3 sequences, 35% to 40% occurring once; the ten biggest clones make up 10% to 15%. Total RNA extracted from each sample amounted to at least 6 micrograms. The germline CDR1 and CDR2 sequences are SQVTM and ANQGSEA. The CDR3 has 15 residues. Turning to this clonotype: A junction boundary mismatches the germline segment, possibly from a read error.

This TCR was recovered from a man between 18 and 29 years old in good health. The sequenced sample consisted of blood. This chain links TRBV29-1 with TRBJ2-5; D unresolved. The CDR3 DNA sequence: TGCAGCGTTGAAGTATCCAACAGAGCCCAAGAGACCCAGTCCTTC. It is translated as CSVEVSNRAQETQSF. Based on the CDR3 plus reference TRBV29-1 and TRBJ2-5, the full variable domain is SAVISQKPSRDICQRGTSLTIQCQVDSQVTMMFWYRQQPGQSLTLIATANQGSEATYESGFVIDKFPISRPNLTFSTLTVSNMSPEDSSIYLCSVEVSNRAQETQSFGPGTRLLVL.